This record concerns one TCR beta chain sequence. The antigen this receptor binds is unknown. No quality values exist for individual bases; no much larger clone is one base distant. Samples from volunteer blood donors who had recovered from COVID-19 were contributed by a second Seattle source. Whole blood was collected in K2EDTA tubes by collaborating institutions according to the institutions' own protocols. For TCRbeta analysis, collaborators shipped samples in one of three forms: frozen whole blood, isolated PBMCs, or DNA extracted from either of those sample types. This sample is part of a study of blood T cell repertoires in COVID-19 (dated by TCRdb to 2020 to 2021). As for the study more broadly: Collaborator samples came from the United States, Italy and Spain and covered acute and convalescent phases of COVID-19. The material from the prospective study consisted of cDNA or gDNA derived from T cells, B-cell-depleted T cells, or PBMCs. The dataset comprised deeply sampled blood TCRbeta repertoires from subjects exposed to, actively infected with, or recovered from COVID-19. The repertoires were released in a freely available public database intended as a resource for research on the immune response to SARS-CoV-2. The samples were drawn from two sources: the first 160 participants of the ongoing ImmuneRACE study, and fewer than 1,500 subjects contributed by 6 global collaborators. Sample metadata almost always included a de-identified subject ID, COVID-19 status, age in years and sex. Where available, HLA class I and class II types were taken from metadata supplied by the sample provider and were not determined by assay-based typing.

Beyond this particular receptor, the publication reports: The quantity of clinical and demographic metadata differed by source and by participant and was supplied without curation.

The CDR3 goes from the cysteine to the phenylalanine over 12 residues. Solely the CDR3 DNA is kept, with 36 bases framed from the first base. Trimming removed 5 bases from V and 5 bases from J, leaving 9 bases between the germline ends. CDR1 and CDR2, per the germline V gene, are SGHTA and FQGNSA. The immunoSEQ Assay, a bias-controlled multiplex PCR, was used to amplify TCRbeta CDR3 regions from genomic DNA. Concerning the study's data processing: The number of nucleated cells in each sample was estimated from the amplification of reference gene primers within the assay. Sequence reads were collapsed and filtered to measure the absolute abundance of every unique TCRbeta CDR3 rearrangement. Productive Simpson clonality was computed per sample as the square root of Simpson's diversity index over productive rearrangements. TCRdb obtained this table from immuneACCESS and retained in-frame rearrangements with V and J assigned. These tables miss some clones; where compared with another copy, unresolved V genes account for less than half of the shortfall, and the remainder is unexplained. For V, J and clone size, that table is used; D and trimming come from the DNA. Within this sample are about 230,000 clones, with roughly 82% of them counted one time only. The ten largest clones add up to around 1.5% of the sample.

Sequenced input: peripheral blood. The sequence was obtained from a woman between 40 and 50 years old who had recovered from COVID-19. Here the chain combines TRBV7-2 and TRBJ2-5; TRBD1 is a weak D gene call, 6 bases matching. DNA sequence: TGTGCCAGCAGCCCTAGGGGGGAGACCCAGTACTTC. This codes for CASSPRGETQYF.